The T cell receptor beta chain under discussion was sequenced for a study of T cells in localized non-small cell lung cancer. The CDR3 contains 16 residues. The V gene's germline CDR1 is MGHRA and CDR2 YSYEKL. Trimming cost V 2 bases and J 5 bases; bases outside gene matches: 6. Details on this clone: Its antigen is not identified.

Study-level findings and limits: Sequencing was limited to one tumor region, leaving the possibility of heterogeneity open. Detection in adjacent lung was observed for a median around 50 of the top 100 tumor clones. Compared with tumor, uninvolved adjacent lung displayed greater T cell clonality, ranking highest overall. Blood T cell density predicted longer survival; adjacent-lung clonality, shorter.

Data came from immunoSEQ multiplex PCR; TCRdb stores just in-frame clones and leaves some out. The data contain over 30,000 clones, around four fifths of them singletons. The clonotype comes from a male donor older than 55 with stage II squamous cell lung carcinoma. Here the sequenced sample was peripheral blood, taken before any cancer treatment. The V call is TRBV4-1, the J call TRBJ2-1, with 10 bases identical to TRBD2. For the CDR3, the DNA is TGCGCCAGCAGCCAACTAGCGGGAGTCACTAACAATGAGCAGTTCTTC. Translated, it gives CASSQLAGVTNNEQFF.